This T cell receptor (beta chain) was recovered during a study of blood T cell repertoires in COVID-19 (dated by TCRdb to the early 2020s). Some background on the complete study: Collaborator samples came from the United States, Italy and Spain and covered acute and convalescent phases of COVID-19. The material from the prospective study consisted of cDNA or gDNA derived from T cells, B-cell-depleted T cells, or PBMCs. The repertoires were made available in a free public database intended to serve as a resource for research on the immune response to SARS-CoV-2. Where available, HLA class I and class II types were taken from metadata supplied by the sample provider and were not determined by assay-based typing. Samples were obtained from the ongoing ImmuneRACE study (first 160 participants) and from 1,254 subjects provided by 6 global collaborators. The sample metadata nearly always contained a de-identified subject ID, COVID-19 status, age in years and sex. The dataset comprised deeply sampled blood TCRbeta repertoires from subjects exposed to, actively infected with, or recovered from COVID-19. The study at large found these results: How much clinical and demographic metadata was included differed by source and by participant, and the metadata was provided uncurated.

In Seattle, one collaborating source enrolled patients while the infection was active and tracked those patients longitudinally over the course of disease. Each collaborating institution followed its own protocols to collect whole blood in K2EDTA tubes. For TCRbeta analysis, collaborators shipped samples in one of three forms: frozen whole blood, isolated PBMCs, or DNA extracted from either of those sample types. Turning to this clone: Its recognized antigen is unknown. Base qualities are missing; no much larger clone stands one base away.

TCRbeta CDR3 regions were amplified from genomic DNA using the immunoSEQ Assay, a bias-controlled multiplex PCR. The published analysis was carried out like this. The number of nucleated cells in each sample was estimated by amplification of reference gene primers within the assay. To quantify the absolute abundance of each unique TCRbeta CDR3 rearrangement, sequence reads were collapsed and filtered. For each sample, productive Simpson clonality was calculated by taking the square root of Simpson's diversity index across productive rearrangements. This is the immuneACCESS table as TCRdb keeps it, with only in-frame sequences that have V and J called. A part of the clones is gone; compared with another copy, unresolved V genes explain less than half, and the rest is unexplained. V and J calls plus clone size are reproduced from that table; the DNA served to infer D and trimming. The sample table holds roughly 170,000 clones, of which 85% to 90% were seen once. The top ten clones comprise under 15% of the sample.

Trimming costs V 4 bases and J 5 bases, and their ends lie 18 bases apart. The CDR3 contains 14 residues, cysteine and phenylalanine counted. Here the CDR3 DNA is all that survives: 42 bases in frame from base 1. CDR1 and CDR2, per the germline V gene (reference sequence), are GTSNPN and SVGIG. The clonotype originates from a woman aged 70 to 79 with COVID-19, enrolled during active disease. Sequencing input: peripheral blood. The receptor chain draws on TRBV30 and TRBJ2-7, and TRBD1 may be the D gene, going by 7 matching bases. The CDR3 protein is CAWTPRGAKNEQYF. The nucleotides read TGTGCCTGGACCCCCAGGGGGGCAAAGAACGAGCAGTACTTC.